The entry below gives a single T cell receptor beta chain sequence along with its context. Its antigen is unknown. The germline gives CDR1 SSHAT, CDR2 FNYEAQ (reference sequence). This CDR3 is 16 amino acids long. Trimming removed 5 bases from V and 2 bases from J; junction bases left unmatched: 4. This PCR relied on a set of 60 Vbeta primers and 13 Jbeta primers. Some clones are missing from TCRdb's copy, which holds only in-frame ones; the method was immunoSEQ multiplex PCR. The sample records 200,000 to 250,000 clones, more than 60% being singletons. The record originates from a study of cytomegalovirus exposure and HLA in healthy donors. On the study more broadly: Researchers previously reported finding fewer than 120 million unique TCR beta sequences from roughly 170 million T cells.

Notes on the study in general: Presence/absence analyses rested on an assumption that sequencing depth was roughly uniform across donors. Highly shared variants forming one cluster were likely a sequencing artifact. Using the classifier, cytomegalovirus status was reportedly diagnosed with high specificity and sensitivity.

The chain employs TRBV7-7 and TRBJ2-5, with 14 bases that match TRBD2. Sequencing was carried out using PBMCs. This TCR derives from a woman aged 60-75 years in good health and CMV-seropositive. The CDR3 is CASSMGLAGVQETQYF. The CDR3 nucleotides read TGTGCCAGCAGCATGGGACTAGCGGGAGTACAAGAGACCCAGTACTTC.